Listed below are T cell receptor beta chains from one sample, sequenced in a study of cytomegalovirus exposure and HLA in healthy donors. Sequenced by immunoSEQ multiplex PCR; TCRdb stores in-frame clones only, minus some. The sample includes about 160,000 clones, around 76% of them seen just once. Sequenced: PBMCs. These receptors were obtained from a man aged 35 to 55 in good health and CMV-seropositive. CDR3s include the opening cysteine and the closing phenylalanine or tryptophan. The D gene is left open where the match is weak. Size is stated for part of the rows, as once, few or many counts, or as a class when the clone is expanded.

v_gene	d_gene	j_gene	abundance	CDR3nt	CDR3aa
TRBV5-1	NA	TRBJ1-1	NA	TGCGCCAGCGGTTCAGGGATGAACACTGAAGCTTTCTTT	CASGSGMNTEAFF
TRBV11-2	TRBD1	TRBJ2-7	NA	TGTGCCAGCAGCTTAGATCTAGGGACAGGGGCCTACGAGCAGTACTTC	CASSLDLGTGAYEQYF
TRBV19	TRBD1	TRBJ1-4	NA	TGTGCCAGTAGTAGCGACAGGGGGGATGAAAAACTGTTTTTT	CASSSDRGDEKLFF
TRBV9	TRBD1	TRBJ2-7	few	TGTGCCAGCAGCGTTGGGACAGGTTCGGCCGAGCAGTACTTC	CASSVGTGSAEQYF
TRBV18	NA	TRBJ2-5	NA	TGTGCCAGCTCACTTTCGCAGGAAGAGACCCAGTACTTC	CASSLSQEETQYF
TRBV5-6	TRBD1	TRBJ1-2	NA	TGTGCCAGCAGCTTGGGGGACAGGGGGCCCGGCTACACCTTC	CASSLGDRGPGYTF
TRBV10-3	TRBD1	TRBJ1-4	few	TGTGCCACAACGGACAGGAGTGTACGAGAGGAAAAACTGTTTTTT	CATTDRSVREEKLFF
TRBV6-5	NA	TRBJ2-1	NA	TGTGCCAGCAGTGATCCCGGAGGGATGCAGTTCTTC	CASSDPGGMQFF
TRBV11-3	TRBD2	TRBJ2-1	few	TGTGCCAGCAGCCTGGGAGGCGGGGGGCGGACACGCAATGAGCAGTTCTTC	CASSLGGGGRTRNEQFF
TRBV4-1	TRBD1	TRBJ2-7	NA	TGCGCCAGCAGCCAAGATACACAGGGGGACAACGAGCAGTACTTC	CASSQDTQGDNEQYF
TRBV10-3	TRBD1	TRBJ2-6	NA	TGTGCCATCAGTGCCGGGACAGTTGGGGCCAACGTCCTGACTTTC	CAISAGTVGANVLTF
TRBV4-3	NA	TRBJ2-2	NA	TGCGCCAGCAGCCGTATTGGGGGCCCGGAGCTGTTTTTT	CASSRIGGPELFF
TRBV19	NA	TRBJ1-1	NA	TGTGCCAGTATTAGTGACAGCCACCTTAAGGCTTTCTTT	CASISDSHLKAFF
TRBV30	NA	TRBJ1-5	NA	TGTGCCTGGACTGACAGTAACAATCAGCCCCAGCATTTT	CAWTDSNNQPQHF
TRBV6-6	NA	TRBJ2-7	NA	TGTGCCAGCAGTACCCGGGGTTCCTACGAGCAGTACTTC	CASSTRGSYEQYF
TRBV6-1	NA	TRBJ1-3	NA	TGTGCCAGCAGTTTGACAGGCTCTGGAAACACCATATATTTT	CASSLTGSGNTIYF
TRBV5-5	TRBD1	TRBJ1-1	NA	TGTGCCAGCAGCTCGAGTGTCCCGGGACAGGGAGGGAGGGCTTTCTTT	CASSSSVPGQGGRAFF
TRBV13	NA	TRBJ1-2	NA	TGTGCCAGCAGGCCGGTGGGGGCAGCTAACTATGGCTACACCTTC	CASRPVGAANYGYTF
TRBV7-8	NA	TRBJ1-2	NA	TGTGCCAGCACCCCTCCGGGGGGTGACGGCTATGGCTACACCTTC	CASTPPGGDGYGYTF
TRBV9	NA	TRBJ1-6	NA	TGTGCCAGCAGCGTAGGGGGGGTTTATAATTCACCCCTCCACTTT	CASSVGGVYNSPLHF
TRBV7-3	NA	TRBJ2-6	few	TGTGCCAGCAGCTTTGCGCCGCACTCTGGGGCCAACGTCCTGACTTTC	CASSFAPHSGANVLTF
TRBV19	NA	TRBJ1-1	medium-sized	TGTGCCAGTAGTAATAATGGGGAGACTGAAGCTTTCTTT	CASSNNGETEAFF
TRBV4-3	NA	TRBJ2-2	once	TGCGCCAGCAGCCAAGATCCCAGGGTACACGGGGAGCTGTTTTTT	CASSQDPRVHGELFF
TRBV29-1	TRBD1	TRBJ2-3	NA	TGCAGCGTTGAGCCGACAGGGGTGGCAGATACGCAGTATTTT	CSVEPTGVADTQYF
TRBV6-5	NA	TRBJ2-3	NA	TGTGCCAGCAGTTACTCGGGGAGAGATACGCAGTATTTT	CASSYSGRDTQYF
TRBV7-9	TRBD1	TRBJ1-3	NA	TGTGCCAGCAGCGTACGCAAGACAGGGGTTGGAAACACCATATATTTT	CASSVRKTGVGNTIYF
TRBV5-1	NA	TRBJ1-2	once	TGCGCCAGCAGCTTGGCCGGTCTTAGTGATGGCTACACCTTC	CASSLAGLSDGYTF
TRBV5-1	NA	TRBJ1-1	NA	TGCGCCAGCAGTATAGACAAGAACACTGAAGCTTTCTTT	CASSIDKNTEAFF
TRBV7-9	NA	TRBJ2-7	NA	TGTGCCAGCAGCCTTAGCGAGTCCCCCTCCTACGAGCAGTACTTC	CASSLSESPSYEQYF
TRBV11-3	NA	TRBJ1-1	few	TGTGCCAGCAGCTTTGAGGAACATGGTGAAGCTTTCTTT	CASSFEEHGEAFF
TRBV6-1	NA	TRBJ1-5	NA	TGTGCCAGCTGCGGGGTACCCAATAGCAATCAGCCCCAGCATTTT	CASCGVPNSNQPQHF
TRBV5-1	TRBD2	TRBJ2-6	NA	TGCGCCAGCAGCCCACCCTCACTAGCGGGGGGGCCAGGGGCCAACGTCCTGACTTTC	CASSPPSLAGGPGANVLTF
TRBV6-5	TRBD1	TRBJ2-7	few	TGTGCCAGCAGAGCGGGACAGGGGTCCTACGAGCAGTACTTC	CASRAGQGSYEQYF
TRBV6-6	NA	TRBJ2-3	NA	TGTGCCAGCAGTGTGGGGGGGGACACATCAGATACGCAGTATTTT	CASSVGGDTSDTQYF
TRBV19	NA	TRBJ2-5	once	TGTGCCAGTAGTCAAGGGGCCCAAGAGACCCAGTACTTC	CASSQGAQETQYF
TRBV27	NA	TRBJ2-5	NA	TGTGCCAGCAGTGGGGGGACAGCAGAGACCCAGTACTTC	CASSGGTAETQYF
TRBV9	TRBD1	TRBJ1-1	NA	TGTGCCAGCAGTCTTACAGGGGGCACTGAAGCTTTCTTT	CASSLTGGTEAFF
TRBV6-1	NA	TRBJ2-5	NA	TGTGCCGGAGCGTACCAAGAGACCCAGTACTTC	CAGAYQETQYF
TRBV7-9	NA	TRBJ2-7	NA	TGTGCCAGCAGCTTAGCTCGGGACACCCACTACGAGCAGTACTTC	CASSLARDTHYEQYF
TRBV5-4	TRBD2	TRBJ2-5	NA	TGTGCCAGCAGCATGGGACTAGCGGGGGGGTTAGGGGAGACCCAGTACTTC	CASSMGLAGGLGETQYF
TRBV29-1	TRBD1	TRBJ2-6	few	TGCAGCGTTGAAGATCAGGACAGGGGGCGCTCTGGGGCCAACGTCCTGACTTTC	CSVEDQDRGRSGANVLTF
TRBV5-5	TRBD1	TRBJ2-5	few	TGTGCCACGACAAAGGACAGGGTAGAGACCCAGTACTTC	CATTKDRVETQYF
TRBV18	TRBD1	TRBJ2-7	NA	TGTGCCAGCTCACCGGGACAGGGGGCGGGCGAGCAGTACTTC	CASSPGQGAGEQYF
TRBV4-3	TRBD1	TRBJ2-7	NA	TGCGCCAGCAGCCAAATCCGGGACAGGGAAGCCGAGCAGTACTTC	CASSQIRDREAEQYF
TRBV15	TRBD2	TRBJ2-5	NA	TGTGCCACCAGCGCCAGCGGGGGGGCCTCAGAGACCCAGTACTTC	CATSASGGASETQYF
TRBV6-5	NA	TRBJ1-3	NA	TGTGCCAGCAGCCAGGGGACCTTAGGGGGAAACACCATATATTTT	CASSQGTLGGNTIYF
TRBV14	TRBD1	TRBJ1-6	NA	TGTGCCAGCAGCAACAGGGGTATGAATTCACCCCTCCACTTT	CASSNRGMNSPLHF
TRBV19	NA	TRBJ1-2	NA	TGTGCCAGTACTGGCCTTAACTATGGCTACACCTTC	CASTGLNYGYTF
TRBV27	NA	TRBJ1-1	NA	TGTGCCAGCAGTTCGACAGGGAACACTGAAGCTTTCTTT	CASSSTGNTEAFF
TRBV7-2	TRBD1	TRBJ2-7	NA	TGTGCCAGCAGCTTAAGGGACAGGACCTACGAGCAGTACTTC	CASSLRDRTYEQYF
TRBV11-2	NA	TRBJ1-5	few	TGTGCCAGCAGCTTAGCAGGGATCAATCAGCCCCAGCATTTT	CASSLAGINQPQHF
TRBV2	TRBD1	TRBJ1-5	NA	TGTGCCAGCAGTTCCGGGACAGCTAGCAATCAGCCCCAGCATTTT	CASSSGTASNQPQHF
TRBV21-1	NA	TRBJ2-2	NA	TGTGCCCCCAGGTATGCAGGGCTCACCGGGGAGCTGTTTTTT	CAPRYAGLTGELFF